Each of the 21 T cell receptor beta chains below was sequenced from the same sample in a study of T-cell memory formation after mild COVID-19. TCRdb re-analysed the 5' RACE reads in MiXCR, keeping a single row per CDR3 protein. The sample includes 200,000 to 250,000 distinct CDR3 sequences, about 27% of them seen just once. Sequenced material: PBMCs or a T cell subset sorted from them (not recorded which). Receptor source: an adult woman who had mild COVID-19 (a few samples of this study predate the infection). Cell type and time point are not known.

The chain couples TRBV7-9 to TRBJ2-3; 7 nucleotides align to TRBD1. Germline values: CDR1 SEHNR, CDR2 FQNEAQ (reference sequence). V lost 3 bases to trimming and J lost 3 bases; unmatched junction nucleotides: 6. The CDR3 length is 15 residues. The CDR3 DNA reads as TGTGCCAGCAGCTTGGGGACAGCATATACAGATACGCAGTATTTT. Translating it yields CASSLGTAYTDTQYF.

As to this clonotype: A much larger clone lies one base from this, so it may be a read error. The J gene is TRBJ2-1, the V gene TRBV6-5; D is unresolved. In germline, CDR1 is MNHEY, CDR2 SVGAGI. Trimming pared 7 bases from V and 1 base from J, leaving 2 bases between. This CDR3 contains 11 residues. CDR3 DNA: TGTGCCAGCATTTCCTACAATGAGCAGTTCTTC. The encoded protein is CASISYNEQFF.

This clonotype has ten or more counts. The rearrangement uses TRBV12-3 or TRBV12-4 and TRBJ2-5; no reliable D call. Trimming pared 3 bases from V and 4 bases from J, leaving 9 bases between. The CDR3 runs 13 residues. The CDR3 region has the DNA TGTGCCAGCAGTTTGGGAACAGTAGAGACCCAGTACTTC. Translating gives CASSLGTVETQYF.

The gene calls are TRBV3-1 and TRBJ2-1; unclear D gene. Germline CDR1 and CDR2: LGHDT and YNNKEL (reference sequence). Trimming took off 0 bases at V and 0 bases at J, with 3 bases between the two ends. The CDR3 is 14 amino acids. This CDR3 is CASSQDGSYNEQFF. CDR3 DNA: TGTGCCAGCAGCCAAGACGGCTCCTACAATGAGCAGTTCTTC.

In this sample, this clonotype turned up a few times. This chain uses TRBV29-1 with TRBJ2-7; D is ambiguous. This CDR3 is built from 11 residues. Per germline, CDR1 SQVTM and CDR2 ANQGSEA. Trimming took 4 bases from V and 3 from J, leaving 7 bases between them. CDR3 amino acids: CSVGANYEQYF. CDR3 nucleotides: TGCAGCGTTGGGGCTAACTACGAGCAGTACTTC.

The sample holds a few counts of this clonotype. The chain's CDR3 is CAWSARSGGMNYNEQFF. The CDR3 DNA follows: TGTGCCTGGAGTGCCCGGTCAGGGGGTATGAATTACAATGAGCAGTTCTTC. This chain joins TRBV30 and TRBJ2-1, with 7 bases lining up with TRBD1. Trimming removed 1 base from V and 4 bases from J; junction bases left unmatched: 13. The CDR3 runs 17 residues. Germline V CDR1 and CDR2: GTSNPN, SVGIG (reference sequence).

This clonotype has only a few counts. V and J are TRBV29-1 and TRBJ2-5, with 7 bases fitting TRBD2. The CDR3 is 14 amino acids. Germline V CDR1 and CDR2: SQVTM, ANQGSEA. The ends lost 7 bases at V and 5 bases at J; junction bases unmatched: 13. DNA of the CDR3: TGCAGCGGCCGTCTCGGGGAGGGACGGGAGACCCAGTACTTC. Its translation: CSGRLGEGRETQYF.

This clonotype was detected a few times. V and J are TRBV3-1 and TRBJ2-1; 7 nucleotides match TRBD1. This CDR3 contains 15 residues. Germline V gene sequence: CDR1 LGHDT, CDR2 YNNKEL (reference sequence). J was trimmed by 7 bases and V by 6 bases; bases with no gene match: 12. The CDR3 protein is CASSLVQGILNEQFF. The CDR3 nucleotides read TGTGCCAGCAGTTTAGTACAGGGGATTCTAAATGAGCAGTTCTTC.

This clonotype was counted only a few times. V and J are TRBV6-2 or TRBV6-3 and TRBJ2-3; weak D call: TRBD2 (5 bases). CDR1 and CDR2 (germline): MNHEY, SVGEGT. The CDR3 has 16 amino acids. Trimming stripped 0 bases from V and 2 bases from J, with 12 bases between. The CDR3 sequence: CASSYSRASPTDTQYF. DNA for the CDR3: TGTGCCAGCAGTTACTCGCGGGCCTCCCCCACAGATACGCAGTATTTT.

CDR3 in amino acids: CASSLAINGPTGELFF. The CDR3 bases are TGTGCCAGCAGCTTGGCGATCAATGGGCCCACCGGGGAGCTGTTTTTT. The chain combines TRBV5-6 with TRBJ2-2, with no clear D. The CDR3 extends over 16 amino acids. V was trimmed by 0 bases and J by 4 bases, leaving 13 bases between them. Germline loops: CDR1 SGHDT, CDR2 YYEEEE.

This clonotype has only one observation. V gene TRBV24-1 combines with J gene TRBJ2-2; D may be TRBD2 (6 bases). Germline values: CDR1 KGHDR, CDR2 SFDVKD. The CDR3 length is 15 residues. V dropped 0 bases and J dropped 9 bases, with 13 bases sitting between them. The CDR3, as DNA: TGTGCCACCAGTGATTTGTGGGGAGGTACCTGGGAGCTGTTTTTT. Translation: CATSDLWGGTWELFF.

This chain uses TRBV12-3 or TRBV12-4 with TRBJ2-1, with D perhaps given as TRBD1 or TRBD2 (6 bases each). This CDR3 is built from 13 residues. Deletions cut 2 bases from V and 9 bases from J, with 11 bases between. The chain's CDR3 is CASSLRGAGEQFF. The CDR3 DNA follows: TGTGCCAGCAGTTTAAGGGGGGCGGGTGAGCAGTTCTTC.

V usage is TRBV30 and J usage is TRBJ2-5, with D perhaps TRBD2 (5 bases). V lost 1 base and J lost 1, with 7 bases in between. The CDR3 contains 13 residues. The germline gives CDR1 GTSNPN, CDR2 SVGIG (reference sequence). CDR3 amino acids: CAWSAGFQETQYF. DNA of the CDR3: TGTGCCTGGAGTGCGGGATTCCAAGAGACCCAGTACTTC.

This chain joins TRBV19 and TRBJ2-3, with D maybe TRBD1 (6 bases). The V gene lost 4 bases and the J gene lost 0 bases, with 11 bases spanning the gap. Per germline, CDR1 LNHDA and CDR2 SQIVND (reference sequence). This CDR3 has 15 residues. CDR3 coding DNA: TGTGCCAGTAGTACGTGGACAGCTAGCACAGATACGCAGTATTTT. Its protein product is CASSTWTASTDTQYF. Supplemented by reference TRBV19 and TRBJ2-3, the full variable domain reads DGGITQSPKYLFRKEGQNVTLSCEQNLNHDAMYWYRQDPGQGLRLIYYSQIVNDFQKGDIAEGYSVSREKKESFPLTVTSAQKNPTAFYLCASSTWTASTDTQYFGPGTRLTVL.

V gene TRBV7-3 combines with J gene TRBJ2-5, with D maybe TRBD1 (5 bases). V lost 5 bases and J 2 bases, leaving 9 bases between the germline ends. The CDR3 runs 13 residues. CDR1 and CDR2 (germline): SGHTA, FQGTGA. As DNA, the CDR3 is TGTGCCAGCAGCGCAGGGAAGCAAGAGACCCAGTACTTC. The encoded protein is CASSAGKQETQYF.

The CDR3 loop is CASSPSDGKQLSNTEAFF. The CDR3 region has the DNA TGTGCCAGCAGCCCAAGCGACGGGAAACAGCTCTCGAACACTGAAGCTTTCTTT. V and J are TRBV4-2 and TRBJ1-1; no reliable D call. The CDR3 runs 18 residues. Trimming stripped 4 bases from V and 1 base from J, with 22 bases between. Per the germline V gene, CDR1 is LGHNA and CDR2 is YNFKEQ.

About this clonotype: Germline and junction disagree at one end, which may indicate a read error. This sequence joins TRBV12-3 or TRBV12-4 and TRBJ1-4; D call uncertain. The CDR3 covers 13 residues. CDR3 protein: CASSLTTNEKLFF. The CDR3 coding sequence is TGTGCCAGCAGTTTAACAACCAATGAAAAACTGTTTTTT.

The chain combines TRBV7-9 with TRBJ1-1, with D possibly matching TRBD1 (6 bases). Germline CDR1 is SEHNR and CDR2 is FQNEAQ (reference sequence). There are 15 residues in the CDR3. Trimming removed 1 base from V and 1 base from J, with 10 bases in between. CDR3 amino acids: CASSLVPGANTEAFF. CDR3 sequence (DNA): TGTGCCAGCAGCTTAGTCCCAGGGGCGAACACTGAAGCTTTCTTT.

V usage is TRBV20-1 and J usage is TRBJ2-1; 7 bases fit TRBD2. CDR1 and CDR2 (germline): DFQATT, SNEGSKA (reference sequence). This CDR3 has 14 amino acids. V trimming: 5 bases; J trimming: 4 bases; junction bases outside the gene matches: 8. CDR3 in DNA: TGCAGTGCTGGGGGGGAGGTCCGTTACAATGAGCAGTTCTTC. Translation gives CSAGGEVRYNEQFF.

This clonotype was seen more than once but under ten times. The genes are TRBV12-3 or TRBV12-4 and TRBJ1-1, with D tentatively TRBD1 (6 bases). V gave up 6 bases and J gave up 7 bases, with 12 bases separating them. The CDR3 has 12 residues. The CDR3 sequence: CASRNRVGEAFF. The CDR3 DNA reads TGTGCCAGCAGAAACAGGGTTGGTGAAGCTTTCTTT.

This clonotype was counted only a few times. The rearrangement links TRBV6-6 to TRBJ2-3; D gene unclear. The CDR3 spans 13 residues. Germline loops: CDR1 MNHNY, CDR2 SVGAGI (reference sequence). The V end was cut by 2 bases, the J end by 3 bases, with 6 bases between. CDR3 bases: TGTGCCAGCAGTTACGAAAGAACAGATACGCAGTATTTT. Translation: CASSYERTDTQYF.